This TCR beta chain was observed in a study of OX40 agonist ivuxolimab in advanced cancers. A note on the overall study: Ivuxolimab was a fully human IgG2 agonistic monoclonal antibody targeting the costimulatory receptor OX40 (CD134). Intravenous ivuxolimab was administered to patients every 2 weeks at six dose levels: 0.01, 0.1, 0.3, 1.5, 3 and 10 mg/kg. Of the roughly 54 dose-escalation patients, hepatocellular carcinoma was present in approximately 20, melanoma in around 15, renal cell carcinoma in 9 and head and neck cancer in 9. In the dose-escalation cohort, roughly 80% of patients were male, and the mean age was roughly 60 years, with a range of roughly 23 to 85. Prior anti-PD-1, anti-PD-L1 or anti-CTLA-4 therapy was permitted, and 40% to 50% of dose-escalation patients had received checkpoint inhibitors. Partial responses occurred in three dose-escalation patients: two with cutaneous melanoma and one with hepatocellular carcinoma. Peripheral TCRbeta sequencing was intended to test whether TCR sequence diversity was altered and clonal T-cell expansion was caused by ivuxolimab. The paper covers the monotherapy dose-escalation part of the phase I ivuxolimab trial, which included N = 52 patients.

Comments on this clone: Its antigen has not been determined. One base away there is no much larger clone; base qualities are not given.

For sequencing of the TCRbeta CDR3 region, genomic DNA was extracted from the sorted cells. TCRbeta CDR3 regions were sequenced using the immunoSEQ Assay. TCRdb carries this immuneACCESS record with in-frame sequences only. Its versions omit some clonotypes, under half of them owing to an unresolved V gene in the studies checked, with the rest unexplained. In all, the sample holds approximately 60,000 clones, and 75% to 90% of those were seen once. The leading ten clones occupy around 2% of the sample. The trial excluded patients who had a history of autoimmune disease or who were on systemic immunosuppression. Peripheral blood for TCR sequencing was drawn from every dose cohort at baseline, at cycle 4 day 1 and at cycle 7 day 1. Samples came from an open-label, multicenter, first-in-human phase I dose-escalation trial of ivuxolimab. Adults with locally advanced or metastatic head and neck squamous cell, hepatocellular, melanoma or renal cell carcinoma were enrolled in the trial. Before TCR sequencing, CD4+ T cells and CD8+ T cells were sorted from peripheral blood as separate populations.

Overall study outcomes, separate from this receptor: Clonal expansion of both CD4+ and CD8+ blood T cells was observed from baseline to week 6 at doses 0.1 to 3.0 mg/kg. After ivuxolimab, more expanded clones were found on average in CD8+ T cells than in CD4+ T cells. The antigen specificity of the peripheral T cells that underwent clonal expansion was not determined. Low levels of normalized T-cell clonal expansion were also seen in some nonresponding patients. Partial responders in the 0.1-3.0 mg/kg groups had among the lowest normalized peripheral clonal expansion, especially among CD8+ T cells.

The CDR3 runs 17 residues from the cysteine to the phenylalanine. Only the CDR3 DNA is retained, 51 bases long and in frame from the first base. Trimming takes 3 bases from V and 1 base from J, and the germline ends sit 18 bases apart. The germline V gene supplies CDR1 SGHRS and CDR2 YFSETQ. This clonotype was obtained from an adult with an advanced solid tumor such as melanoma, head and neck, liver or kidney cancer. The rearranged segments are TRBV5-1 and TRBJ2-3; the D segment may tentatively be TRBD1 or TRBD2, each giving 5 matched bases. The sequencing used CD4+ or CD8+ T cells sorted from blood, collected in a trial of the OX40 agonist ivuxolimab. Here is the DNA: TGCGCCAGCAGCTCTGGTTATGGGGGATTTGGCACAGATACGCAGTATTTT. Translated, it gives CASSSGYGGFGTDTQYF.